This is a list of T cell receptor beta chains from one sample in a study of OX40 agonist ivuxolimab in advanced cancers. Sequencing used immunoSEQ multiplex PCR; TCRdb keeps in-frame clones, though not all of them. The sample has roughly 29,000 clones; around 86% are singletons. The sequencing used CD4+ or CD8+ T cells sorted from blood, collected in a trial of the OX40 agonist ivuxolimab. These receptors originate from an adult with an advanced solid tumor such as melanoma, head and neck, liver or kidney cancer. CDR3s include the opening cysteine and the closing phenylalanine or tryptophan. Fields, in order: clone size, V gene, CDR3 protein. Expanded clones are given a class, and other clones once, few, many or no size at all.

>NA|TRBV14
CASRGQVNTEAFF
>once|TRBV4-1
CASSQGLDGYTF
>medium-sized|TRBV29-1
CSVEVQGIHYGYTF
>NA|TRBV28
CASSLSGDTYEQYF
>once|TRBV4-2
CASSQVHSVGVYEQYF
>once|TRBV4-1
CASSQEWGANQETQYF
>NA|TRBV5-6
CASSFSTSVSGELFF
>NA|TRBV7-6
CASSYGTADYEQYF
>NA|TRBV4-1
CASSQDAAGSWLAKNIQYF
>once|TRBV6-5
CASREGGRARYEQYF
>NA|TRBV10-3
CAISESSTDVFYGYGYTF
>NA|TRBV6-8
CASSHREALSYEQYF
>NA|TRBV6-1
CASTTVGGTGELFF
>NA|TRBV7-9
CASSLAAGGVTEAFF
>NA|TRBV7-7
CASSYSGGAKSEQFF
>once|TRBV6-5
CASSLDRALPGGGYTF
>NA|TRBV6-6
CASRAGSGRNTEAFF
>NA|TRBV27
CASSSSGGSQETQYF
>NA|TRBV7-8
CASTPWTSSSYEQYF
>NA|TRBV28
CASSLSQGWVEWTDTQYF
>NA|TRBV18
CASSPGRGYEQYF
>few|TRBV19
CATLQGYGYTF
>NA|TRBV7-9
CASSSTGSSTDTQYF
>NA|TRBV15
CATNWNMNSPLHF
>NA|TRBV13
CASSRPGQGSIEQYF
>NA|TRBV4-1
CASSPVEGFSGNTIYF